This T cell receptor beta chain derives from a study of CD8+CD57+ T cells in acquired aplastic anemia. Study overall: Each DNA sample taken from sorted CD4+ and CD8+ cells came to about 3 ug on average.

All patients picked for sequencing had shown, by flow cytometry, an expansion of CD8+CD57+ cells. The CDR3 length is 14 residues. Germline V gene sequence: CDR1 DFQATT, CDR2 SNEGSKA (reference sequence). TCR beta VDJ and CDR3 profiling used genomic DNA as template. In TCRdb, the reads were re-called with MiXCR into one record per CDR3 protein. Here the sample spans roughly 500,000 distinct CDR3 sequences, around 30% being singletons. A remark on this clonotype: The junction differs from germline at one of its ends, possibly a read error.

The chain recombines TRBV20-1 with TRBJ1-1; the D is unclear. The sample comprised sorted CD4+, CD8+, or CD8+CD57+ T cells (not recorded which) from PBMCs. This TCR was sampled from a human donor with aplastic anemia. The CDR3 bases are TGCAGTGCTAGTTTTCACAGCATGAACGCTGAAGCTTTCTTT. Its translation: CSASFHSMNAEAFF.